A selection of T cell receptor beta chains follows, all from one sample in a study of blood T cells in healthy people across ages. TCRdb reanalysed the 5' RACE reads using MiXCR and keeps one entry per CDR3 protein. The sample consists of roughly 1.9 million distinct CDR3 sequences, about 39% of them appearing once. Input material: blood. These TCRs come from a human donor in good health. The CDR3 runs from the conserved cysteine through the conserved F or W. Size is stated for part of the rows, as once, few or many counts, or as a class when the clone is expanded.

clone size,V gene,J gene,CDR3 protein
.,TRBV6-2/TRBV6-3,TRBJ2-7,CASSYGRHYEQYF
.,TRBV20-1,TRBJ1-5,CSARDRSGFQPQHF
.,TRBV7-2,TRBJ1-2,CASSLLRQDYGYTF
.,TRBV6-5,TRBJ2-1,CASRLTGGYEQFF
few,TRBV5-8,TRBJ2-4,CASSGHRAISGKNIQYF
.,TRBV11-2,TRBJ1-1,CASSLGRGNAGNTGAFF
.,TRBV11-3,TRBJ2-1,CASSMTGTHFNEQFF
.,TRBV7-2,TRBJ2-3,CASSLAGGGLRDTQYF
.,TRBV20-1,TRBJ2-3,CSARVGGNTDTQYF
.,TRBV5-6,TRBJ1-1,CASRPGVTTEAFF
.,TRBV7-2,TRBJ2-3,CASSLLRLQGRRPTDTQYF
many,TRBV4-1,TRBJ2-5,CASSQAGLAGETQYF
few,TRBV4-1,TRBJ2-5,CASSQTGRQETQYF
few,TRBV9,TRBJ2-1,CASSPLLGGTSYNEQFF
once,TRBV6-6,TRBJ2-3,CASSYLEAPGTQYF
.,TRBV29-1,TRBJ1-2,CSVDQGVNYGYTF
.,TRBV20-1,TRBJ1-3,CSARDFQGAGNTVYF
many,TRBV29-1,TRBJ2-7,CSAPHNSQGAAPYEQYF
once,TRBV3-1,TRBJ1-4,CASSQDVTDEKLFF
once,TRBV6-6,TRBJ1-2,CASSYVGYYGYTF
.,TRBV4-2,TRBJ2-1,CASSQDRDAGHYNEQFF
few,TRBV6-1,TRBJ2-1,CATSLDSVYSYEQFF
.,TRBV20-1,TRBJ1-4,CSAIRGVGEKLFF
.,TRBV5-1,TRBJ1-1,CASSSQGQGTSTEAFF
.,TRBV7-2,TRBJ1-2,CASSLWETGGDGYTF
.,TRBV4-3,TRBJ1-6,CASSQVQGGNSPLHF
few,TRBV29-1,TRBJ2-3,CSVEEPGDTQYF
many,TRBV12-3/TRBV12-4,TRBJ2-7,CASSPPGRAFEQYF
.,TRBV29-1,TRBJ1-2,CSVPDRTGNGYTF
few,TRBV6-5,TRBJ1-4,CASSYAPPGGPTNEKLFF
.,TRBV20-1,TRBJ1-2,CSADRDLGGYTF
.,TRBV20-1,.,CSARAPALGTHEQYF
.,TRBV10-3,.,CAISEAGGNDEQYF
.,TRBV24-1,TRBJ2-1,CATSAIDRDEQFF
.,TRBV7-9,TRBJ2-2,CASSGQGAETGGLFF
.,TRBV12-3/TRBV12-4,TRBJ1-2,CASSRQYRSNGYTF
once,TRBV3-1,TRBJ2-5,CASSQGVGQGGQETQYF
.,TRBV28,TRBJ1-5,CASSWDSRENQPQHF
.,TRBV6-2/TRBV6-3,TRBJ2-7,CASSYPRGALSYEQYF
.,TRBV7-2,TRBJ2-1,CASILSVSSSYNEQFF
.,TRBV9,.,CASSAGGGTGGTQYF
.,TRBV7-7,TRBJ2-5,CASSSTGPGDPQETQYF
.,TRBV4-3,TRBJ2-7,CASSQDSGGYYEQYF
.,TRBV7-2,TRBJ2-5,CASSAGLAGKQETQYF
many,TRBV11-2,TRBJ2-5,CASSLLLGEETQYF
.,TRBV7-2,TRBJ2-7,CASSSDGRGAYEQYF